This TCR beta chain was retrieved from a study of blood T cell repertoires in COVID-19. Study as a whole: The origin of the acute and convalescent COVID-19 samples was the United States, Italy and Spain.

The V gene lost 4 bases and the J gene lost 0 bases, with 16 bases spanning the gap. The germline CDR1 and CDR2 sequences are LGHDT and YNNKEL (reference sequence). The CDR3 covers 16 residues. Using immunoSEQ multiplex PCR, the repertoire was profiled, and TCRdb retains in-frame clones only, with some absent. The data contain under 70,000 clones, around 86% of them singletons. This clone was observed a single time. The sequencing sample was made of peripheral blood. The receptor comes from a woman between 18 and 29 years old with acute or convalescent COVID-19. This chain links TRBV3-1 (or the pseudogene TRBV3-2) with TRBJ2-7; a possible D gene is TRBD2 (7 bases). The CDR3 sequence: CASSLLPGGPSYEQYF. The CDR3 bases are TGTGCCAGCAGCCTTCTTCCGGGGGGCCCCTCCTACGAGCAGTACTTC.